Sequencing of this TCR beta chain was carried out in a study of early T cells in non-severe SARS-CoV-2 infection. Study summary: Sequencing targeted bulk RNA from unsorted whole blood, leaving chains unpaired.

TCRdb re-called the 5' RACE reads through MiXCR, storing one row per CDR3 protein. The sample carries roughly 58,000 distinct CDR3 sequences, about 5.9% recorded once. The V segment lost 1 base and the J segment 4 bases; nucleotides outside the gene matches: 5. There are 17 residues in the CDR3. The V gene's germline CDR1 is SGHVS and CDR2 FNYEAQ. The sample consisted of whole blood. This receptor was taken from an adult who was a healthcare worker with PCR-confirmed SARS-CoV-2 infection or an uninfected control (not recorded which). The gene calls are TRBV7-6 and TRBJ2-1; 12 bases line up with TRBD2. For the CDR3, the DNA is TGTGCCAGCAGCTTAGGAAGGACTAGCGGGACGTACAATGAGCAGTTCTTC. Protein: CASSLGRTSGTYNEQFF.